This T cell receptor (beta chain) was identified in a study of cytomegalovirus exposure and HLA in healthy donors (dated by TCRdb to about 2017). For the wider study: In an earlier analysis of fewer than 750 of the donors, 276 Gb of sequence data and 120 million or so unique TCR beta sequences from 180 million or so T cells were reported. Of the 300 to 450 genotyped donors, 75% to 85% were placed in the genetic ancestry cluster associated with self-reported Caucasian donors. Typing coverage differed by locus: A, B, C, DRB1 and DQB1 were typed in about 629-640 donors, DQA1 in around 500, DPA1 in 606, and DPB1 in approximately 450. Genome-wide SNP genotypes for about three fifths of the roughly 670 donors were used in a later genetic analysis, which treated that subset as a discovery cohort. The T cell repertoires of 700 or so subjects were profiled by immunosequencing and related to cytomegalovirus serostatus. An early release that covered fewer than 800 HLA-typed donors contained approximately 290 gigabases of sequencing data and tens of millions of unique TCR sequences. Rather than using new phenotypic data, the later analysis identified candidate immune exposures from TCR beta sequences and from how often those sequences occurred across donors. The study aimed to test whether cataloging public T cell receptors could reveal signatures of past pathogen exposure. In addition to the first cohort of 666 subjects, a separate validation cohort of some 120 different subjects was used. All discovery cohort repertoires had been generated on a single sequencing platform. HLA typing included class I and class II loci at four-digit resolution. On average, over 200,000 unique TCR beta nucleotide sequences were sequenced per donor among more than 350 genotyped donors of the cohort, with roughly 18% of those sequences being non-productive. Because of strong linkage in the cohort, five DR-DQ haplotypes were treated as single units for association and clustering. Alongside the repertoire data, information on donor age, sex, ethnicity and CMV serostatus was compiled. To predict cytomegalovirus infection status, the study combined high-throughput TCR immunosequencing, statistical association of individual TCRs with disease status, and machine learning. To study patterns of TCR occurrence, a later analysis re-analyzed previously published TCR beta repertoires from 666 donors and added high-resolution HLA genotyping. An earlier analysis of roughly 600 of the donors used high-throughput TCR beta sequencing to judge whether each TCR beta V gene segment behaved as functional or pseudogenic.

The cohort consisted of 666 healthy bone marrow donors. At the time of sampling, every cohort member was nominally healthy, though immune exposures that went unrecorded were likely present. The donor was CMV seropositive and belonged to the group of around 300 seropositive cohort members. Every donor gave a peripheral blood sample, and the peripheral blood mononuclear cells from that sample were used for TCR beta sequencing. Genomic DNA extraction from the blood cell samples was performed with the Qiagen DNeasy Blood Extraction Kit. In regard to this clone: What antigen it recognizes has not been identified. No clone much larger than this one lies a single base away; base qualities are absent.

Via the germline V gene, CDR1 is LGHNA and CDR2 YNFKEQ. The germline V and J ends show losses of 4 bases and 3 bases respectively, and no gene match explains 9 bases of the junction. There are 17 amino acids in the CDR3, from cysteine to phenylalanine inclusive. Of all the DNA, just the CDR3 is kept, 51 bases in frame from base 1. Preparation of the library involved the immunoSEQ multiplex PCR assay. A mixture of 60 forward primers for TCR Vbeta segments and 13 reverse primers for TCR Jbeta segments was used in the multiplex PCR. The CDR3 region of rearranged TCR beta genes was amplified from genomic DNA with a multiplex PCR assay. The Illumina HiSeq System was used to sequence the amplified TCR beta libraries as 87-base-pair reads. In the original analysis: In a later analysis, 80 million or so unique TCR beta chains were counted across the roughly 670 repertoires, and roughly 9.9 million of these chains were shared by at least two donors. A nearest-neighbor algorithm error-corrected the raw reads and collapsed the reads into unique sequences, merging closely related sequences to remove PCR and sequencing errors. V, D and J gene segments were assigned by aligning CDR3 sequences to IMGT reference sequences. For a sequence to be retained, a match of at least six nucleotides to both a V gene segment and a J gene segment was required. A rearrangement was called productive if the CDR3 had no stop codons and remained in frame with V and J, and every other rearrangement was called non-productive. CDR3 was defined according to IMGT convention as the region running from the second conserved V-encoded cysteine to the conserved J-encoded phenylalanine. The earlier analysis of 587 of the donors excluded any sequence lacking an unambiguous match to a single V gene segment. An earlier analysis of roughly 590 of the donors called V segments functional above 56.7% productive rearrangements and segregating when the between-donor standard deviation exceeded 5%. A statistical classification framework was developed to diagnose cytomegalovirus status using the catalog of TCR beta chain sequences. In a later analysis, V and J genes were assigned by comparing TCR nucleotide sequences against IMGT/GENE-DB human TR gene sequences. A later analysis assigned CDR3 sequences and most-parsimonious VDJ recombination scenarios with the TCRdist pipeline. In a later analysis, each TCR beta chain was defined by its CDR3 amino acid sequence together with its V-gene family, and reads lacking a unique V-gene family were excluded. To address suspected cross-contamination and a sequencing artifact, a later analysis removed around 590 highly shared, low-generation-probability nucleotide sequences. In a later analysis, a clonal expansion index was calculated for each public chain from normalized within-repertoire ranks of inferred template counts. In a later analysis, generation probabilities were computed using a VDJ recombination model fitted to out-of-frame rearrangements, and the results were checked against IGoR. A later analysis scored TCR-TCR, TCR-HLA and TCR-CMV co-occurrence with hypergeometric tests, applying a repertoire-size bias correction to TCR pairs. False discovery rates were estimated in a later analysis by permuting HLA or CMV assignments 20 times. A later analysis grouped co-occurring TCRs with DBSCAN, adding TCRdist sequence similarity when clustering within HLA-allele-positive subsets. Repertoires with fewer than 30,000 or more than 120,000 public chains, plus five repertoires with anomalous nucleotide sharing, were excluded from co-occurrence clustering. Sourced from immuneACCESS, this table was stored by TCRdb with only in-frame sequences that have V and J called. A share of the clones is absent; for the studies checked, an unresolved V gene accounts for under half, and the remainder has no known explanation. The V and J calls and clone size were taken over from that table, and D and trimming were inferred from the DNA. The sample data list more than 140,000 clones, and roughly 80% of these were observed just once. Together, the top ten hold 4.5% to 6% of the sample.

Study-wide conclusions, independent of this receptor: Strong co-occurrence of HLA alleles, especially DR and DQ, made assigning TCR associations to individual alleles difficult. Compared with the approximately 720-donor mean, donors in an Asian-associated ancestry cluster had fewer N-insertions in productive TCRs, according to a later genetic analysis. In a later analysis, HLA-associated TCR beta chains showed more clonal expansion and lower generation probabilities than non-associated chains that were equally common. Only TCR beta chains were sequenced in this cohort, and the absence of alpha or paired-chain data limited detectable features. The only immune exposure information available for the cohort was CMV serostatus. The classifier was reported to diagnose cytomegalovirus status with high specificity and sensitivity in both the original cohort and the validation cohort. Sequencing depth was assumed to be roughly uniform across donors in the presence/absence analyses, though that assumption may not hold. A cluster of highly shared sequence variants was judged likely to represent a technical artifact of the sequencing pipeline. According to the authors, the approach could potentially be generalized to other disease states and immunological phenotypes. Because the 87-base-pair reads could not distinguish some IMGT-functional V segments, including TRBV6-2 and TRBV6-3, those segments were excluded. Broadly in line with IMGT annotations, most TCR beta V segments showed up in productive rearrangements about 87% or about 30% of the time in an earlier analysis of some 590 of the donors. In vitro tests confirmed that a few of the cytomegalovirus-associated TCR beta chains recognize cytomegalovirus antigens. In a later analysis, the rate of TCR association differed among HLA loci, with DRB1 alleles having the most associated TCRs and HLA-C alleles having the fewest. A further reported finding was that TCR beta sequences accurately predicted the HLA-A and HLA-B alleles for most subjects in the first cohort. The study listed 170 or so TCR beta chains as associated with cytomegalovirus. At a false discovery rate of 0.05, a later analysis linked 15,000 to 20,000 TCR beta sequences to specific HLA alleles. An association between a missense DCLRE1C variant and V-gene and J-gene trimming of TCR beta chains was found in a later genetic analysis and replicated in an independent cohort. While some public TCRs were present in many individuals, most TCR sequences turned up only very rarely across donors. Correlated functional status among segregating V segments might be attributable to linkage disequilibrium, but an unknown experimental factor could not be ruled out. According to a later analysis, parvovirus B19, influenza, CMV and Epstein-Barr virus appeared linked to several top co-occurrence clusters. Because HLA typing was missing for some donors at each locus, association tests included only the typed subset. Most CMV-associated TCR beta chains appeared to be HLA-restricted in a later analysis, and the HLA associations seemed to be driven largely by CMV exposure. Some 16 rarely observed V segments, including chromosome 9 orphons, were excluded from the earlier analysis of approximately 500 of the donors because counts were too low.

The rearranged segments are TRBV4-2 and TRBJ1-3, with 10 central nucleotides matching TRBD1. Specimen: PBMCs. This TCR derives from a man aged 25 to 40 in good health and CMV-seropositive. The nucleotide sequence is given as TGTGCCAGCAGCCTCCGGGACAGGGGAGGAAATGGAAACACCATATATTTT. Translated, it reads CASSLRDRGGNGNTIYF.